This T cell receptor beta chain was found in a study of blood T cell repertoires in COVID-19 (dated by TCRdb to about 2020). Turning to the overall study: The collaborator samples originated in the United States, Italy and Spain and spanned the acute and convalescent phases of COVID-19. The material from the prospective study consisted of cDNA or gDNA derived from T cells, B-cell-depleted T cells, or PBMCs. Where available, HLA class I and class II types were taken from metadata supplied by the sample provider and were not determined by assay-based typing. Subjects who had been exposed to COVID-19, were actively infected with it, or had recovered from it provided the deeply sampled blood TCRbeta repertoires that made up the dataset. A de-identified subject ID, COVID-19 status, age in years and sex were almost always included in the sample metadata. The repertoires were released in a freely available public database intended as a resource for research on the immune response to SARS-CoV-2. Samples came from the ongoing ImmuneRACE study (first 160 participants) plus 1,254 subjects from 6 global collaborators. The full study reports these points: The amount of clinical and demographic metadata varied by source and participant and was provided uncurated.

V sheds 4 bases and J sheds 0 bases, leaving 19 bases between their ends. The CDR3 runs 18 amino acids, cysteine and phenylalanine included. Only the CDR3 portion is preserved as DNA: 54 bases, with reading frame beginning at the first base. CDR1 MDHEN and CDR2 SYDVKM are derived from the germline V gene. TCRbeta CDR3 regions were amplified from genomic DNA using the immunoSEQ Assay, a bias-controlled multiplex PCR. On the authors' methods: Nucleated cell counts per sample were estimated from amplification of reference gene primers within the assay. To quantify the absolute abundance of each unique TCRbeta CDR3 rearrangement, sequence reads were collapsed and filtered. For each sample, productive Simpson clonality was calculated as the square root of Simpson's diversity index over productive rearrangements. Not all clones reach the TCRdb copy of this immuneACCESS table, which keeps in-frame sequences only. Checked studies attribute under half of the gap to unresolved V genes and leave the rest unexplained. V and J calls plus clone size are reproduced from that table; the DNA served to infer D and trimming. Within this sample are roughly 250,000 clones, with about 80% of them counted one time only. The ten largest make up about a sixth of the sample.

Concerning this clone itself: Its target antigen remains unknown. Base qualities are missing; no much larger clone stands one base away.

At one collaborating source in Seattle, patients were enrolled during active infection and were followed longitudinally through the course of disease. Whole blood was collected in K2EDTA tubes by collaborating institutions according to the institutions' own protocols. For TCRbeta analysis, collaborator samples were shipped as frozen whole blood, as isolated PBMCs, or as DNA extracted from either sample type. The sequenced material came from peripheral blood. The chain is assembled from TRBV28 and TRBJ1-5; confidence is insufficient to name the D gene. The receptor was derived from a person between 65 and 80 years old with COVID-19, enrolled during active disease. CDR3 loop: CASSYLSSGFYSNQPQHF. The base sequence is TGTGCCAGCAGTTATTTGAGTTCCGGGTTCTATAGCAATCAGCCCCAGCATTTT.